This is a list of T cell receptor beta chains from one sample in a study of shared clonotypes between healthy human individuals. Produced via immunoSEQ multiplex PCR; TCRdb's table is partial and in-frame only. The sample comprises 2,500,000 or so clones, more than 80% of which are singletons, and around 0.14% rests with the top ten. The sequenced sample was naive CD4+ T cells sorted from blood. The receptors originated from a man younger than 30 in good health. Each CDR3 is given with its conserved first and last residue. The order of the fields is V gene, J gene, clone size, D gene, CDR3 DNA, CDR3 protein. A D gene is named only where the DNA matches it firmly. Clone size is not always given. Where it is, it says once, few, many or a class for expanded clones.

TRBV18	TRBJ2-7	-	-	TGTGCCAGCTCACCAGGCACCGCTTACGAGCAGTACTTC	CASSPGTAYEQYF
TRBV28	TRBJ2-6	-	TRBD1	TGTGCCAGCACACCGGGGGCAGGGGGCGCCTCTGGGGCCAACGTCCTGACTTTC	CASTPGAGGASGANVLTF
TRBV2	TRBJ1-1	few	TRBD1	TGTGCCAGCAGTGGACAGGGGGCGCAAACTGAAGCTTTCTTT	CASSGQGAQTEAFF
TRBV29-1	TRBJ1-1	-	-	TGCAGCGTTGCGATCGGGGGAAACACTGAAGCTTTCTTT	CSVAIGGNTEAFF
TRBV30	TRBJ2-6	-	TRBD1	TGTGCCTGGGTTACAGGGGGCCGGACGGATGGGGCCAACGTCCTGACTTTC	CAWVTGGRTDGANVLTF
TRBV18	TRBJ2-5	once	-	TGTGCCAGCTCACCACCGCTCAGGGGAGTTGTTCAAGAGACCCAGTACTTC	CASSPPLRGVVQETQYF
TRBV29-1	TRBJ2-1	-	TRBD1	TGCAGCGTTGTAAGACCGGAGACAGGGATACTTCTGTCGTGGAATTACAATGAGCAGTTCTTC	CSVVRPETGILLSWNYNEQFF
TRBV6-5	TRBJ1-5	few	-	TGTGCCAGCAGCACGGGACATCAATTGCCCCAGCATTTT	CASSTGHQLPQHF
TRBV2	TRBJ2-7	-	TRBD1	TGTGCCAGCACCTTATTGGACAGGGGCTACGAGCAGTACTTC	CASTLLDRGYEQYF
TRBV6-5	TRBJ2-7	-	-	TGTGCCAGCAGTTACTCCCCGGCCCTATCCTCCTACGAGCAGTACTTC	CASSYSPALSSYEQYF
TRBV5-1	TRBJ2-3	-	TRBD2	TGCGCCAGCAGGAAACTAGCGGGAGACTTGACAGATACGCAGTATTTT	CASRKLAGDLTDTQYF
TRBV7-7	TRBJ1-1	few	-	TGTGCTAGCAGCTTATCGTGGAACACTGAAGCTTTCTTT	CASSLSWNTEAFF
TRBV6-1	TRBJ2-7	-	-	TGTGCCAGCAGTGAAGCTATACAGGTCCTCTCCTACGAGCAGTACTTC	CASSEAIQVLSYEQYF
TRBV7-2	TRBJ2-7	-	-	TGTGCCAGCAGCTCCGGGGCGACCTACGAGCAGTACTTC	CASSSGATYEQYF
TRBV5-1	TRBJ2-5	-	-	TGCGCCAGCAGTTCAGGCCCTCGGGAGACCCAGTACTTC	CASSSGPRETQYF
TRBV11-2	TRBJ2-7	-	-	TGTGCCAGCAGCTTAGACCTTAGCGGTAACTCCTACGAGCAGTACTTC	CASSLDLSGNSYEQYF
TRBV4-3	TRBJ2-5	-	-	TGCGCCAGCAGCCAAGAGTGGGACCGAGAGACCCAGTACTTC	CASSQEWDRETQYF
TRBV5-1	TRBJ1-2	-	TRBD1	TGCGCCAGCAGCTCCGGGACAGGGGCTTTCTATGGCTACACCTTC	CASSSGTGAFYGYTF
TRBV5-4	TRBJ2-3	-	TRBD1	TGTGCCAGCAGCTTGCGGGACAGGGGTGCAGATACGCAGTATTTT	CASSLRDRGADTQYF
TRBV7-9	TRBJ2-4	once	-	TGTGCCAGCAGCTTTACAGGGCTTGCCAAAAACATTCAGTACTTC	CASSFTGLAKNIQYF
TRBV10-3	TRBJ2-7	-	TRBD1	TGTGCCATCAGTGAGTCGTGGACAGGGAGTCCCGAGCAGTACTTC	CAISESWTGSPEQYF
TRBV9	TRBJ1-4	few	-	TGTGCCAGCAGCGGGCCGGGAACAAAATACGAAAAACTGTTTTTT	CASSGPGTKYEKLFF